This T cell receptor (beta chain) was observed in a study of T-cell reconstitution after alpha-beta-depleted transplantation in children (dated by TCRdb to about 2016). Turning to the overall study: T-cell immune reconstitution after TCRalphabeta/CD19-depleted allogeneic hematopoietic cell transplantation in children was quantitatively tracked in the study by means of TCR repertoire profiling.

This clonotype qualifies as medium-sized (0.01 to 0.1%). No antigen is known for it. No qualities accompany the bases; no much larger clone lies one base away. The treatment or condition label on this specimen signifies: allogeneic hematopoietic cell transplantation with graft depleted of TCRalphabeta T cells and CD19 B cells. TCRalphabeta/CD19-depleted allogeneic hematopoietic cell grafts were given to the transplant recipients, all of whom were children. Here is what the overall study found, with its caveats: Over the following months the frequencies of hyperexpanded clones went down, and after one year T-cell counts and TCRbeta diversity were mostly credited to newly produced T cells. The apparently early recovery of alphabetaT-cell counts about two months after transplant reportedly depended on only several hundred rapidly expanded clones that came from non-depleted graft cells. In some patients, the high TCRbeta diversity seen at day 60 was put down to recipient T cells and intrathymic progenitors that had survived conditioning.

The V end gives up 1 base and the J end 5 bases, leaving 2 bases in the junction not matched to a gene. Measured from the cysteine to the phenylalanine, the CDR3 is 14 residues long. Just CDR3 DNA is preserved here, 42 bases in frame from base 1. The library was built by means of PCR. For sequencing, an Illumina HiSeq 2500 was employed. To normalize quantification of the TCRbeta repertoire, the TCR libraries were built with molecular barcoding that relied on unique molecular identifiers. The public reads were reanalyzed by TCRdb: fastp trimming at Q25, MiXCR alignment, in-frame beta chains only. Rows matching on CDR3 protein sequence are summarized as one entry with the most common DNA and genes. In all, the sample holds 300,000 or so distinct CDR3 sequences, and approximately 20% of those were seen once. The ten largest clones represent 10% to 11% of the sample.

The sequence joins TRBV12-3 or TRBV12-4 to TRBJ2-1; 7 central bases correspond to TRBD1. Specimen: PBMCs, mostly from graft donor cells, collected 180 days after TCRalphabeta/CD19-depleted stem cell transplant. The receptor comes from a male patient between 10 and 17 years old who had a stem cell transplant for acute lymphoblastic leukemia, so the T cells may come from the graft donor. Here is the DNA: TGTGCCAGCAGTTTAGGACAGGGTAACAATGAGCAGTTCTTC. Its amino acids are CASSLGQGNNEQFF.